Listed here are 7 T cell receptor beta chains from one sample, sequenced in a study of immune heterogeneity within non-small cell lung tumors (dated by TCRdb to 2016 to 2019). The data were produced on a HiSeq X Ten. A multiplex PCR system amplified the TCR beta CDR3 region, with a first 10-cycle round using 32 V-gene forward and 13 J-gene reverse primers. The public reads were reanalyzed by TCRdb: fastp trimming at Q25, MiXCR alignment, in-frame beta chains only. Records with the same CDR3 protein are collapsed into one entry carrying the most frequent genes and DNA. This sample lists 20,000 to 25,000 distinct CDR3 sequences; roughly 29% were detected once. In total, the top ten clones hold around 4.3% of the sample. For the TCR template, genomic DNA was extracted from bulk tumor tissue, and 600 ng of gDNA was amplified for each sample. During surgery, multiple biopsies were taken from each primary tumor, with sampling sites spaced as far apart as possible within the tumor mass. Patients in the study cohort, which was described as untreated, were newly diagnosed NSCLC cases going through curative surgery.

The sample was lung tumor tissue. These receptors were obtained from a man aged 40-55 years with non-small cell lung cancer.

The chain links TRBV29-1 to TRBJ2-7, with D possibly matching TRBD1 (6 bases). From germline, CDR1 is SQVTM and CDR2 ANQGSEA. Trimming removed 8 bases from V and 3 bases from J, with 26 bases in between. This CDR3 is 16 amino acids long. As DNA, the CDR3 is TGCAGCCCTCAGGCCCCCCCCGCGGACAGAAACTACGAGCAGTACTTC. Its protein product is CSPQAPPADRNYEQYF.

The V gene is TRBV7-9, the J gene TRBJ2-7, with D perhaps TRBD1 (5 bases). The germline V and J ends were trimmed by 10 bases and 4 bases, with 14 bases remaining between them. Germline-derived CDR1 and CDR2 are SEHNR and FQNEAQ (reference sequence). The CDR3 spans 12 residues. CDR3: CATRTGPYEQYF. The CDR3 DNA follows: TGTGCCACCCGTACAGGACCTTACGAGCAGTACTTC.

Remarks on this clonotype: This may stem from a read error, because a much larger clone lies one nucleotide away. This chain connects TRBV12-3 or TRBV12-4 to TRBJ2-2; 7 bases align to TRBD1. The CDR3 is 16 amino acids. CDR3 protein: CSSSYPGQRYTGELFF. CDR3 sequence (DNA): TGTTCCAGCAGCTATCCGGGACAGCGCTACACCGGGGAGCTGTTTTTT.

The chain uses TRBV7-2 and TRBJ1-3, with D unclear. Trimming took 5 bases from V and 1 from J, leaving 15 bases between them. The length of the CDR3 is 16 residues. Germline-derived CDR1 and CDR2 are SGHTA and FQGNSA. The CDR3: CASSPNSPLSGNTIYF. Here the CDR3 DNA reads TGTGCCAGCAGCCCCAACAGTCCCCTGTCTGGAAACACCATATATTTT.

This clonotype has a handful of counts. This chain connects TRBV5-1 to TRBJ1-4; no definite D call. Germline CDR1 and CDR2: SGHRS and YFSETQ. The CDR3 spans 14 residues. Trimming pared 4 bases from V and 1 base from J, leaving 8 bases between. In DNA, the CDR3 is TGCGCCAGCAGCAGCGGCCAAACTAATGAAAAACTGTTTTTT. It is translated as CASSSGQTNEKLFF.

This clonotype has at least ten counts. The rearrangement joins TRBV18 to TRBJ1-2, with D perhaps TRBD1 (5 bases). V lost 2 bases and J 2 bases, leaving 12 bases between the germline ends. CDR3 length: 15 amino acids. Germline CDR1 is KGHSH and CDR2 is LQKENI. Here the CDR3 DNA reads TGTGCCAGCTCACCAACGGGACGCCCGAACTATGGCTACACCTTC. Protein sequence: CASSPTGRPNYGYTF. Filled out from reference TRBV18 and TRBJ1-2, the complete variable domain reads NAGVMQNPRHLVRRRGQEARLRCSPMKGHSHVYWYRQLPEEGLKFMVYLQKENIIDESGMPKERFSAEFPKEGPSILRIQQVVRGDSAAYFCASSPTGRPNYGYTFGSGTRLTVV.

This clonotype is categorized as medium-sized. The gene calls are TRBV6-1 and TRBJ2-5; 8 bases line up with TRBD2. Germline V gene lookup returns CDR1 MNHNS and CDR2 SASEGT. The J segment lost 5 bases and the V segment lost 6 bases, leaving 8 bases of the junction unmatched. The CDR3 extends over 14 amino acids. CDR3 sequence reads: CASRGAGVGETQYF. CDR3 DNA: TGTGCCAGCAGAGGAGCGGGAGTGGGTGAGACCCAGTACTTC.